This T cell receptor beta chain comes out of a study of blood T cell repertoires in COVID-19 (dated by TCRdb to 2020 to 2021). Some background on the complete study: The collaborator samples originated in the United States, Italy and Spain and spanned the acute and convalescent phases of COVID-19. The material from the prospective study consisted of cDNA or gDNA derived from T cells, B-cell-depleted T cells, or PBMCs. The dataset comprised deeply sampled blood TCRbeta repertoires from subjects exposed to, actively infected with, or recovered from COVID-19. The repertoires were released in a freely available public database meant as a resource for research on the immune response to SARS-CoV-2. The samples were drawn from the first 160 participants of the ongoing ImmuneRACE study and from some 1,300 subjects provided by 6 global collaborators. Sample metadata almost always included a de-identified subject ID, COVID-19 status, age in years and sex. HLA class I and class II types, where available, came from metadata supplied by the sample provider rather than from assay-based typing.

TCRbeta CDR3 regions were amplified from genomic DNA by means of the immunoSEQ Assay, a bias-controlled multiplex PCR. On the authors' methods: The number of nucleated cells in each sample was estimated by amplification of reference gene primers within the assay. To quantify the absolute abundance of each unique TCRbeta CDR3 rearrangement, sequence reads were collapsed and filtered. For each sample, productive Simpson clonality was calculated as the square root of Simpson's diversity index over productive rearrangements. The immuneACCESS repertoire file appears here via TCRdb, limited to in-frame rearrangements. These files lack a portion of the clones; in checked studies, under half of the deficit traces to unresolved V genes, and the cause of the others is not known. V and J calls and clone size are those listed in that table; D and trimming were worked out from the DNA. Counted in this sample were tens of thousands of clones; roughly 80% of them appeared once. The ten largest account for roughly 15% of the sample.

Collaborating institutions collected whole blood in K2EDTA tubes following their own protocols. For TCRbeta analysis, collaborators shipped samples as frozen whole blood, isolated PBMCs, or DNA extracted from either of those sample types. Overall study results and their limits: How much clinical and demographic metadata was included differed by source and by participant, and the metadata was provided uncurated.

Details on this clone: Its antigen specificity is not known. No base quality values were provided; no much bigger clone lies one nucleotide off.

The CDR3 goes from the cysteine to the phenylalanine over 16 residues. The read is trimmed to its CDR3 DNA, 48 bases read in frame from base 1. Here V drops 4 bases and J drops 2 bases, and the junction holds 7 bases not matched to any gene. The germline V gene provides CDR1 SGHDT and CDR2 YYEEEE. This TCR was recovered from a woman of 80 years or more with acute or convalescent COVID-19. Recombination joined TRBV5-6 with TRBJ2-2; 8 bases in the middle match TRBD1. The sequenced sample consisted of peripheral blood. The encoded CDR3 is CASSLRAGGNTGELFF. The DNA reads as follows: TGTGCCAGCAGCCTTAGGGCAGGGGGCAACACCGGGGAGCTGTTTTTT.